The T cell receptor (beta chain) described here comes from a study of T cells in localized non-small cell lung cancer. Study results and caveats: Highest T cell clonality was seen in uninvolved adjacent lung, surpassing that measured in tumor. Adjacent lung held a median about 57 of the top 100 tumor clones.

Only a few counts were recorded for this clone. Its target is unknown. Sequenced by immunoSEQ multiplex PCR; TCRdb stores in-frame clones only, minus some. Counted here are approximately 840 clones, over 15% occurring once; the ten biggest clones make up roughly 23%. This sequence originates from a female donor aged 60 or older with stage II squamous cell lung carcinoma. The specimen comprised normal lung tissue next to the tumor, sampled before any cancer treatment.

CDR3 DNA sequence: TGTGCCAGCAGCTTAGAAGCACTAGCGGAGTATGAGCAGTTCTTC. Protein sequence: CASSLEALAEYEQFF. The chain carries TRBV11-3 and TRBJ2-1; TRBD2 agrees at 8 bases. CDR1 is SGHNT, CDR2 YENEEA, per germline. With 0 bases clipped from V and 8 bases from J, the junction kept 6 bases outside the gene matches. The CDR3 covers 15 residues. The entire variable domain, with the rest obtained from reference TRBV11-3 and TRBJ2-1, is as follows: EAGVVQSPRYKIIEKKQPVAFWCNPISGHNTLYWYLQNLGQGPELLIRYENEEAVDDSQLPKDRFSAERLKGVDSTLKIQPAELGDSAVYLCASSLEALAEYEQFFGPGTRLTVL.